This T cell receptor (beta chain) was obtained from a study of blood T cell repertoires in COVID-19. Study at large: There were acute and convalescent COVID-19 samples, and they came from the United States, Italy and Spain. In each case, the material was cDNA or gDNA derived from T cells, B-cell-depleted T cells, or PBMCs.

There are a few counts of this clone. In the authors' methods: Amplification with reference gene primers provided the estimates of nucleated cell counts. Profiling relied on immunoSEQ multiplex PCR, and the TCRdb table lists in-frame clones only, not all of them. V and J calls plus clone size are reproduced from that table; the DNA served to infer D and trimming. The sample records 60,000 to 95,000 clones, about nine tenths being singletons. The sample taken for sequencing was peripheral blood. The receptor's source is a woman aged 50 to 60 with acute or convalescent COVID-19.

The CDR3 loop is CASSFQQPQHF. Here the CDR3 DNA reads TGTGCCAGCAGTTTTCAACAGCCCCAGCATTTT. This sequence joins TRBV12-3 or TRBV12-4 and TRBJ1-5; D is undetermined. The ends were cut back, 3 bases at V and 7 bases at J, with 4 bases in the middle. CDR3 length: 11 residues.